This T cell receptor beta chain is drawn from a study of blood T cell repertoires in COVID-19. Whole-study context: COVID-19 samples, acute and convalescent, were from the United States, Italy and Spain. Sources were T cells, B-cell-depleted T cells, or PBMCs; the material itself was cDNA or gDNA.

Patients from Seattle were sampled longitudinally, starting during active infection. Germline-derived CDR1 and CDR2 are MRHNA and SNTAGT. The CDR3 spans 14 residues. The V and J ends lost 4 bases and 2 bases, in that order; junction bases with no gene match: 2. Per the original methods: The assay estimated nucleated cells by amplifying reference gene primers. This table comes from immunoSEQ multiplex PCR, and its TCRdb copy is limited to in-frame clones, with some not included. V and J calls and clone size come straight from that table; D and trimming were deduced from the DNA. The profile shows around 400,000 clones, more than 75% of them singletons.

This receptor was obtained from a woman aged 30 to 39 with COVID-19, enrolled during active disease. The sequencing input was peripheral blood. The chain carries TRBV6-4 and TRBJ2-7; 10 bases align to TRBD2. This CDR3 is CASSALAGPYEQYF. DNA of the CDR3: TGTGCCAGCAGTGCACTAGCGGGGCCCTACGAGCAGTACTTC.